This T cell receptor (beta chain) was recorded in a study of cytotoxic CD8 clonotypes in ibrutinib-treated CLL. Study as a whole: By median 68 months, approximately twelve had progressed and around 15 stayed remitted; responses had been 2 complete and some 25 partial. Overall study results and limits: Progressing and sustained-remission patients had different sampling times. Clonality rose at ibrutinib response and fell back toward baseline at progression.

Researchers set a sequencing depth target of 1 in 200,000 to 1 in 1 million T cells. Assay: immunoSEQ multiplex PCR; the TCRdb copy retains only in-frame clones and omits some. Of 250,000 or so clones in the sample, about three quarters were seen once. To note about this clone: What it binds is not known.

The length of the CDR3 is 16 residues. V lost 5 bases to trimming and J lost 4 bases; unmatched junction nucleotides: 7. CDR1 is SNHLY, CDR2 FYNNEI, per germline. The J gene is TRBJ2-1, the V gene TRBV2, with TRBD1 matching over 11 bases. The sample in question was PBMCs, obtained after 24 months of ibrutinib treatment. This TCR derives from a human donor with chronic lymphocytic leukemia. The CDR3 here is CASSPPGQGVYNEQFF. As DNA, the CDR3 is TGTGCCAGCAGTCCTCCGGGACAGGGGGTATACAATGAGCAGTTCTTC. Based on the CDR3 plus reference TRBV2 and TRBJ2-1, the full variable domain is EPEVTQTPSHQVTQMGQEVILRCVPISNHLYFYWYRQILGQKVEFLVSFYNNEISEKSEIFDDQFSVERPDGSNFTLKIRSTKLEDSAMYFCASSPPGQGVYNEQFFGPGTRLTVL.